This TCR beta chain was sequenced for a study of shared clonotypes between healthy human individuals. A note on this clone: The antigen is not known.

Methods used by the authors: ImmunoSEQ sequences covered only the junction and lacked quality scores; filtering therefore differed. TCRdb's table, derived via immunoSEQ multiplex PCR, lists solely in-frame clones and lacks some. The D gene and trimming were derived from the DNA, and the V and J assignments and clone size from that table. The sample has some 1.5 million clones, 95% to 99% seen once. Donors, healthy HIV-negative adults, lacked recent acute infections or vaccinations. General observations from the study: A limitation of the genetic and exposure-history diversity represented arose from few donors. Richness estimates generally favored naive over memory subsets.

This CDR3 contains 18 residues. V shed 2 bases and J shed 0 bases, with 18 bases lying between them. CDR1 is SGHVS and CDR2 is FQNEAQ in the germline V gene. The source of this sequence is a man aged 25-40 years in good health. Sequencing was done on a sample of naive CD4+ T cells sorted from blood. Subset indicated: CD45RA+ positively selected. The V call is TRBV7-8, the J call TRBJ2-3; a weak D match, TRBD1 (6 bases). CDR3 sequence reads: CASSLLGVQGRSTDTQYF. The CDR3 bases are TGTGCCAGCAGCTTATTGGGTGTACAGGGACGGAGCACAGATACGCAGTATTTT.